These T cell receptor beta chains were read from a single sample in a study of cytomegalovirus exposure and HLA in healthy donors. The data were produced by immunoSEQ multiplex PCR, yet TCRdb's version contains in-frame clones alone and is incomplete. The sample includes some 200,000 clones, about 85% of them seen just once. The sample taken for sequencing was PBMCs. The receptor source for this set is a man over 45 in good health and CMV-seronegative. Each CDR3 is given with its conserved first and last residue. The order of the fields is clone size, V gene, J gene, D gene, CDR3 protein, CDR3 DNA. D genes are given only for firm matches. Some rows have no size entry. The others give once, few or many, or a class for an expanded clone.

clone_size: -
v_call: TRBV27
j_call: TRBJ1-1
d_call: -
cdr3_aa: CASSSDSQGTEAFF
cdr3_nt: TGTGCCAGCAGTTCAGACAGCCAGGGGACTGAAGCTTTCTTT

clone_size: -
v_call: TRBV18
j_call: TRBJ1-4
d_call: -
cdr3_aa: CASSPRLTNEKLFF
cdr3_nt: TGTGCCAGCTCACCACGGCTTACTAATGAAAAACTGTTTTTT

clone_size: once
v_call: TRBV19
j_call: TRBJ1-1
d_call: TRBD1
cdr3_aa: CASSIGQGIVNTEAFF
cdr3_nt: TGTGCCAGTAGTATCGGACAGGGGATTGTGAACACTGAAGCTTTCTTT

clone_size: -
v_call: TRBV7-8
j_call: TRBJ2-3
d_call: -
cdr3_aa: CASSLTRTSTQYF
cdr3_nt: TGTGCCAGCAGCCTTACTAGAACCTCTACGCAGTATTTT

clone_size: -
v_call: TRBV25-1
j_call: TRBJ1-2
d_call: TRBD1
cdr3_aa: CTSSPGQVASYTF
cdr3_nt: TGTACCAGCAGCCCGGGACAGGTCGCGTCGTACACCTTC

clone_size: -
v_call: TRBV5-4
j_call: TRBJ2-5
d_call: TRBD2
cdr3_aa: CASSIRLAGGGETQYF
cdr3_nt: TGTGCCAGCAGCATTCGACTAGCGGGGGGCGGAGAGACCCAGTACTTC

clone_size: -
v_call: TRBV11-2
j_call: TRBJ2-7
d_call: -
cdr3_aa: CASRGAWQAEQYF
cdr3_nt: TGTGCCAGCAGGGGTGCCTGGCAGGCCGAGCAGTACTTC

clone_size: -
v_call: TRBV19
j_call: TRBJ1-6
d_call: TRBD1
cdr3_aa: CASTRGQDNSPLHF
cdr3_nt: TGTGCCAGTACCCGGGGACAGGATAATTCACCCCTCCACTTT

clone_size: -
v_call: TRBV11-2
j_call: TRBJ2-7
d_call: -
cdr3_aa: CASSLGGNEQYF
cdr3_nt: TGTGCCAGCAGCTTAGGGGGCAACGAGCAGTACTTC

clone_size: once
v_call: TRBV7-9
j_call: TRBJ2-1
d_call: -
cdr3_aa: CASSSSSVYNEQFF
cdr3_nt: TGTGCCAGCAGCTCATCTAGCGTCTACAATGAGCAGTTCTTC

clone_size: -
v_call: TRBV6-5
j_call: TRBJ1-5
d_call: TRBD1
cdr3_aa: CASSTGAGQPQHF
cdr3_nt: TGTGCCAGCAGTACAGGGGCAGGTCAGCCCCAGCATTTT

clone_size: -
v_call: TRBV11-2
j_call: TRBJ2-2
d_call: TRBD2
cdr3_aa: CASSLGGLAGAGELFF
cdr3_nt: TGTGCCAGCAGCTTAGGGGGACTAGCGGGGGCCGGGGAGCTGTTTTTT